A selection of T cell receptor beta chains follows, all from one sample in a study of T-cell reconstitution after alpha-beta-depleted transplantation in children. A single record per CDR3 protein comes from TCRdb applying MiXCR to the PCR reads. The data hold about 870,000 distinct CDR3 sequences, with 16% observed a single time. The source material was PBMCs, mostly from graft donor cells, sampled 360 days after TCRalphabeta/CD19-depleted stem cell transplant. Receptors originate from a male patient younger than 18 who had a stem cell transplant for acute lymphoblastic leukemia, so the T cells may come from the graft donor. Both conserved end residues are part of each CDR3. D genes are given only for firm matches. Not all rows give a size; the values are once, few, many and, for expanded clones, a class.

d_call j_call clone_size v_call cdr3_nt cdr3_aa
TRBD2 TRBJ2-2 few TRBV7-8 TGTGCCAGCACGCGAAAGCGGGAGTTCACCGGGGAGCTGTTTTTT CASTRKREFTGELFF
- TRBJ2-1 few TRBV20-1 TGCAGTGGGAGGGGCAATGAGGGGACGAGCTCCTACAATGAGCAGTTCTTC CSGRGNEGTSSYNEQFF
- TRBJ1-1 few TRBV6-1 TGTGCCAGCAGTCTAGGGCCCCAGATAAACACTGAAGCTTTCTTT CASSLGPQINTEAFF
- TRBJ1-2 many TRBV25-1 TGTGCCAGCAGTGAATATGTTAGCGGAGGGGATGGCTACACCTTC CASSEYVSGGDGYTF
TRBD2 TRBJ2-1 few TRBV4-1 TGCGCCAGCAGCCAGCGGACTAGCGGGAGGGCCCGCTCCTACAATGAGCAGTTCTTC CASSQRTSGRARSYNEQFF
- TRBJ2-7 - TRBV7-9 TGTGCCAGCAGCCGCCGGGACCTCCCTACCTACGAGCAGTACTTC CASSRRDLPTYEQYF
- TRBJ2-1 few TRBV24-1 TGTGCCACCAGTGACCTCATGAACAATGAGCAGTTCTTC CATSDLMNNEQFF
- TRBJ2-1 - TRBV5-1 TGCGCCAGCAGCCCTGGAGTTACCGGGAGTATCGTGGGGGGCAATGAGCAGTTCTTC CASSPGVTGSIVGGNEQFF
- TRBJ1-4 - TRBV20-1 TGCAGTGCTAGAGATGCCTGGGGGGCCCTTAATGAAAAACTGTTTTTT CSARDAWGALNEKLFF
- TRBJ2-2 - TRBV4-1 TGCGCCAGCAGCTATCCCCTCGCCGGGGAGCTGTTTTTT CASSYPLAGELFF
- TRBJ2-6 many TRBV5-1 TGCGCCAGCAGGTTCTCTGGGGCCAACGTCCTGACTTTC CASRFSGANVLTF
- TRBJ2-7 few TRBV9 TGTGCCAGCAGCGTTCGACAGGCGCCTTACGAGCAGTACTTC CASSVRQAPYEQYF
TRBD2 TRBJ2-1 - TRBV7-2 TGTGCCAGCAGCGCAGAAAGCGGGAGAATCTATGAGCAGTTCTTC CASSAESGRIYEQFF
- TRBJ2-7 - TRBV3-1 TGTGCCAGCAGCCAAGACGCGATCTACGAGCAGTACTTC CASSQDAIYEQYF
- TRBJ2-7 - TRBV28 TGTGTCAGCAGTTCTTCTCTAAAAGAGGCCCCTACATACGAGCAGTACTTC CVSSSSLKEAPTYEQYF
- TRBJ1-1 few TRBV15 TGTGCCACCAGCAGAGAAAGGGCGGGGGGAAGTTTCGCTTTCTTT CATSRERAGGSFAFF
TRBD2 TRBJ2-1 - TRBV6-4 TGTGCCAGCAGTGACTCGGGACTAGCGGGAAACAATGAGCAGTTCTTC CASSDSGLAGNNEQFF
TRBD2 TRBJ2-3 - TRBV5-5 TGTGCCAGCAGCTTGGGGCCGATAGCTAGCGGGAGTCTTGATACGCAGTATTTT CASSLGPIASGSLDTQYF
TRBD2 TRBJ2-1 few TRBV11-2 TGTGCCAGCAGCTTGACTAGCGGGAGGGTAGGCTCCTACAATGAGCAGTTCTTC CASSLTSGRVGSYNEQFF
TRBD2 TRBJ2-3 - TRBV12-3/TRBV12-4 TGTGCCAGCAGTTCGGGACTAGCGGTAAACACAGATACGCAGTATTTT CASSSGLAVNTDTQYF
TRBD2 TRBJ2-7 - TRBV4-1 TGCGCCAGCAGCCAAGCGCCCTTAGAGCGGGAGATCGCCTACGAGCAGTACTTC CASSQAPLEREIAYEQYF
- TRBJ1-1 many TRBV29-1 TGCAGCGCCGGAGAGACACCGAACACTGAAGCTTTCTTT CSAGETPNTEAFF
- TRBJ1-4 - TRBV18 TGTGCCAGCTCACCAGGGGTAGCTGAAAAACTGTTTTTT CASSPGVAEKLFF
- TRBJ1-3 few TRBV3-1 TGTGCCAGCAGCCAAGGGGACACGTCTGGAAACACCATATATTTT CASSQGDTSGNTIYF
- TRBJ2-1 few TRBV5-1 TGCGCCAGCAGCATAACTTATGACCGATTGTTCTTC CASSITYDRLFF
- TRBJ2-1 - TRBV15 TGTGCCACCAGCAGAGCGTTACAACAGGGCGGCGATGAGCAGTTCTTC CATSRALQQGGDEQFF
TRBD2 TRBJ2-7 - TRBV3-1 TGTGCCAGCAGCCCGAAACTAGCGGGAGGCGCTTACGAGCAGTACTTC CASSPKLAGGAYEQYF
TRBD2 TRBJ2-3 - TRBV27 TGTGCCAGCAGTTTGGAGGCCGGGACTAGCGCAGATACGCAGTATTTT CASSLEAGTSADTQYF